The present T cell receptor (beta chain) was sequenced within a study of blood T cells in healthy people across ages. General study findings and limits: Long-lived donors had more naive CD4+ cells and higher diversity than aged donors.

This clonotype came up a few times. Its specificity is not known. Then a second PCR, running about 7 to 11 cycles, was carried out with a sample-barcoded 5' primer and a J-beta primer mix. Each CDR3 protein is one row after TCRdb ran MiXCR on the 5' RACE reads. The sample yields 800,000 to 950,000 distinct CDR3 sequences, approximately 49% seen once. Germline values: CDR1 DFQATT, CDR2 SNEGSKA (reference sequence). Trimming shortened V by 1 base and J by 0 bases, and 13 bases separated the two germline ends. This CDR3 region has 17 residues. This sequence originates from a man aged 30-40 years in good health. Sequencing was performed on blood. The chain recombines TRBV20-1 with TRBJ2-6; D gene uncertain. CDR3 sequence (DNA): TGCAGTGCTAGAGGTGCAGGTCCGTTCTCTGGGGCCAACGTCCTGACTTTC. Translated: CSARGAGPFSGANVLTF.